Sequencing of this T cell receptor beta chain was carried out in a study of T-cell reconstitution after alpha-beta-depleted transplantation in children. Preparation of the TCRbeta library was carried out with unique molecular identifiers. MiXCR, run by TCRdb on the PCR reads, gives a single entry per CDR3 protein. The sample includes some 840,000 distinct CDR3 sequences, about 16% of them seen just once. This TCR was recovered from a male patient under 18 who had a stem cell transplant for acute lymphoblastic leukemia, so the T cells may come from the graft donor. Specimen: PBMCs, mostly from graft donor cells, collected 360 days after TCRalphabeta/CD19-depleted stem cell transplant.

The CDR3 loop is CASSSTGGAAGELFF. The CDR3 DNA sequence: TGTGCCAGCAGTTCCACAGGGGGCGCAGCCGGGGAGCTGTTTTTT. The V gene is TRBV12-3 or TRBV12-4, the J gene TRBJ2-2, with 9 nucleotides matching TRBD1. V dropped 4 bases and J dropped 6; count of bases not matched to a gene: 6. The CDR3 loop spans 15 amino acids.